This entry lists 20 T cell receptor beta chains sequenced from one sample in a study of blood T cell repertoires in COVID-19 (dated by TCRdb to about 2020). The method behind the library was the immunoSEQ multiplex PCR assay. The table comes from immuneACCESS by way of TCRdb, which keeps in-frame sequences with V and J called. Part of the clones is missing from these tables; in studies checked, under half for an unresolved V gene and the rest for unknown reasons. Present in this sample are about 280,000 clones, about 88% of which were seen just once. 10% to 15% of the sample rests with the top ten. The sequencing sample was made of peripheral blood. The receptors were sampled from a woman in her 70s with COVID-19, enrolled during active disease.

The chain combines TRBV3-1 (or the pseudogene TRBV3-2) with TRBJ1-2; D is unresolved. CDR1 is LGHDT, CDR2 YNNKEL, per germline (reference sequence). CDR3 size: 12 residues. V lost 1 base and J lost 6, with 6 bases in between. CDR3 sequence (DNA): TGTGCCAGCAGCCAAGGCACTCATGGCTACACCTTC. As protein: CASSQGTHGYTF.

The rearrangement joins TRBV2 to TRBJ2-3; D remains ambiguous. CDR1 is SNHLY and CDR2 is FYNNEI in the germline V gene. The CDR3 sequence is 14 residues long. V was clipped by 2 bases and J by 6 bases, with 12 bases between them. CDR3 bases: TGTGCCAGCAGTGAAACCTCCAGACTCGATACGCAGTATTTT. It yields the protein CASSETSRLDTQYF.

The rearrangement joins TRBV24-1 to TRBJ1-2; D uncertain. The CDR3 length is 12 residues. The V and J ends lost 5 bases and 4 bases respectively, with 7 bases between them. Germline lookup yields CDR1 KGHDR and CDR2 SFDVKD. The CDR3 DNA is TGTGCCACCAGTGGCTCCAGCTATGGCTACACCTTC. It specifies CATSGSSYGYTF.

The V call is TRBV7-2, the J call TRBJ1-3; tentative D call: TRBD1 (6 bases). Germline CDR1 is SGHTA and CDR2 is FQGNSA. The CDR3 extends over 18 amino acids. V lost 3 bases and J 5 bases, leaving 23 bases between the germline ends. CDR3 in DNA: TGTGCCAGCAGCTTCCCCACGGGGAGGGGGACGAGGCGAAACACCATATATTTT. This codes for CASSFPTGRGTRRNTIYF.

V gene TRBV27 combines with J gene TRBJ1-5, with D perhaps TRBD1 (5 bases). The CDR3 sequence is 14 residues long. Germline CDR1 MNHEY, CDR2 SMNVEV (reference sequence). The V end lost 7 bases, the J end lost 11 bases, and 21 bases lay between the germline ends. CDR3 in DNA: TGTGCCAGCAAGGGGAATTGGCGGGGGGAGGCCCAGCATTTT. It encodes CASKGNWRGEAQHF.

V and J are TRBV9 and TRBJ2-7; 7 positions agree with TRBD2. Germline trimming cut 4 bases from V and 3 bases from J; bases unmatched to any gene: 10. CDR3 length: 15 residues. Looked up from germline, CDR1 is SGDLS and CDR2 is YYNGEE. CDR3 in amino acids: CASSTPSSGGYEQYF. The CDR3 region has the DNA TGTGCCAGCAGCACCCCTAGCTCGGGGGGCTACGAGCAGTACTTC.

The chain employs TRBV6-5 and TRBJ2-5; TRBD1 might be the D (5 bases). V was trimmed by 6 bases and J by 3 bases, leaving 11 bases between them. Germline lookup yields CDR1 MNHEY and CDR2 SVGAGI. This CDR3 comprises 13 residues. As DNA, the CDR3 is TGTGCCAGCAGATGGGGCAGTAAAGAGACCCAGTACTTC. This encodes CASRWGSKETQYF.

A few counts support this clone. The rearrangement joins TRBV18 to TRBJ1-6; 9 bases are a match to TRBD1. This CDR3 has 15 amino acids. CDR1 and CDR2 from the germline V gene are KGHSH and LQKENI. V was pared by 3 bases and J by 7 bases, with 4 bases of the junction left unmatched. The CDR3 sequence: CASSPGQGSNSPLHF. The CDR3 region has the DNA TGTGCCAGCTCACCGGGACAGGGTTCGAATTCACCCCTCCACTTT.

The chain has TRBV5-4 and TRBJ2-1; the match to TRBD2 covers 7 bases. The CDR3 length is 15 residues. With V trimmed by 0 bases and J by 7 bases, 7 bases remained unmatched. Germline assignment: CDR1 SGHNT and CDR2 YYREEE (reference sequence). The CDR3 region is CASSLESGGGNEQFF. The DNA of the CDR3 is TGTGCCAGCAGCTTGGAGTCTGGCGGGGGAAATGAGCAGTTCTTC.

This chain joins TRBV5-6 and TRBJ1-2; no definite D call. This CDR3 comprises 12 residues. Per the germline V gene, CDR1 is SGHDT and CDR2 is YYEEEE. V was clipped by 4 bases and J by 8 bases, with 12 bases between them. CDR3 protein: CASSVYEVGYTF. The CDR3 DNA reads TGTGCCAGCAGCGTGTACGAGGTCGGCTACACCTTC.

This clone was detected only a few times. The chain joins TRBV10-3 to TRBJ1-1, with 9 bases fitting TRBD1. The CDR3 is made up of 13 amino acids. Looked up from germline, CDR1 is ENHRY and CDR2 is SYGVKD. Trimming removed 6 bases from V and 4 bases from J; junction bases left unmatched: 3. The CDR3 DNA is TGTGCCATCAGGACGACAGGGGGCACTGAAGCTTTCTTT. This gives the protein CAIRTTGGTEAFF.

This clone was seen many times. The rearrangement links TRBV5-1 to TRBJ1-1; D perhaps matches TRBD1 (5 bases). V lost 2 bases to trimming and J lost 5 bases, with 16 bases between them. Germline CDR1 reads SGHRS; CDR2 reads YFSETQ. The CDR3 covers 15 residues. Written as DNA, the CDR3 is TGCGCCAGCAGCTTTAGGGCTGGGGGGAATACTGAAGCTTTCTTT. This gives the protein CASSFRAGGNTEAFF. The full variable domain, with the rest looked up from reference TRBV5-1 and TRBJ1-1, is KAGVTQTPRYLIKTRGQQVTLSCSPISGHRSVSWYQQTPGQGLQFLFEYFSETQRNKGNFPGRFSGRQFSNSRSEMNVSTLELGDSALYLCASSFRAGGNTEAFFGQGTRLTVV.

This chain connects TRBV4-2 to TRBJ1-5; TRBD1 is a possible D gene (5 bases). The V gene lost 1 base and the J gene lost 0 bases, with 10 bases spanning the gap. In germline, CDR1 is LGHNA, CDR2 YNFKEQ. The CDR3 is 16 residues long. The CDR3 DNA reads as TGTGCCAGCAGCCAAGCAGACAGCAATAGCAATCAGCCCCAGCATTTT. As protein: CASSQADSNSNQPQHF.

The chain employs TRBV27 and TRBJ2-7; TRBD2 is a possible D gene (6 bases). The germline V and J ends were trimmed by 3 bases and 7 bases, with 7 bases remaining between them. The CDR3 spans 11 residues. Germline lookup yields CDR1 MNHEY and CDR2 SMNVEV (reference sequence). DNA of the CDR3: TGTGCCAGCAGTTTCCGGGGGGAGCAGTACTTC. This gives the protein CASSFRGEQYF.

V gene TRBV30 combines with J gene TRBJ2-7, with 9 bases matching TRBD2. V shed 6 bases, J shed 3 bases, and the junction held 9 bases outside the gene matches. The CDR3 is 14 residues long. Germline values: CDR1 GTSNPN, CDR2 SVGIG (reference sequence). The CDR3 loop reads CACGGEAGGYEQYF. In nucleotides, the CDR3 is TGTGCCTGCGGTGGGGAAGCGGGGGGCTACGAGCAGTACTTC. Filled out from reference TRBV30 and TRBJ2-7, the complete variable domain reads SQTIHQWPATLVQPVGSPLSLECTVEGTSNPNLYWYRQAAGRGLQLLFYSVGIGQISSEVPQNLSASRPQDRQFILSSKKLLLSDSGFYLCACGGEAGGYEQYFGPGTRLTVT.

The chain joins TRBV2 to TRBJ2-3; TRBD2 might be the D (6 bases). V was trimmed by 4 bases and J by 4 bases, leaving 12 bases between them. CDR3 length: 14 residues. Germline V CDR1 and CDR2: SNHLY, FYNNEI. CDR3 in amino acids: CASSGAGGPDTQYF. CDR3 in DNA: TGTGCCAGCAGTGGGGCAGGAGGGCCAGATACGCAGTATTTT.

The gene calls are TRBV28 and TRBJ2-1; 9 nucleotides align to TRBD2. The CDR3 runs to 15 residues. Germline V gene lookup returns CDR1 MDHEN and CDR2 SYDVKM. J was trimmed by 3 bases and V by 5 bases; bases with no gene match: 5. The CDR3 sequence: CASSPLAGVYNEQFF. In DNA form, the CDR3 reads TGTGCCAGCAGTCCATTAGCGGGGGTCTACAATGAGCAGTTCTTC.

V usage is TRBV18 and J usage is TRBJ2-1; D is possibly TRBD1 (6 bases). V lost 0 bases to trimming and J lost 8 bases, with 20 bases between them. The CDR3 runs 17 residues. Germline-derived CDR1 and CDR2 are KGHSH and LQKENI. As DNA, the CDR3 is TGTGCCAGCTCACCACCGCACGTCTTGCAGGGGCTGGATGAGCAGTTCTTC. Its translation: CASSPPHVLQGLDEQFF.

CDR3 amino acids: CAISPGQGETTEAFF. The CDR3 DNA follows: TGTGCCATCAGCCCGGGACAGGGAGAGACCACTGAAGCTTTCTTT. V and J are TRBV10-3 and TRBJ1-1, with 9 bases lining up with TRBD1. The germline V gene encodes CDR1 ENHRY and CDR2 SYGVKD. The CDR3 loop spans 15 amino acids. With 6 bases clipped from V and 4 bases from J, the junction kept 9 bases outside the gene matches.

The chain employs TRBV4-3 and TRBJ2-2; D unclear. CDR1 is LGHNA and CDR2 is YSLEER in the germline V gene. The ends were cut back, 0 bases at V and 4 bases at J, with 6 bases in the middle. The length of the CDR3 is 14 residues. In DNA, the CDR3 is TGCGCCAGCAGCCAAGATTACATCACCGGGGAGCTGTTTTTT. Residues: CASSQDYITGELFF.